One and the same sample provided the 6 T cell receptor beta chains below, sequenced in a study of OX40 agonist ivuxolimab in advanced cancers. TCRdb keeps only in-frame clones here, not all; method: immunoSEQ multiplex PCR. The sample lists about 30,000 clones; roughly 84% were seen once. The specimen was CD4+ or CD8+ T cells sorted from blood, collected in a trial of the OX40 agonist ivuxolimab. The source of these receptors is an adult with an advanced solid tumor such as melanoma, head and neck, liver or kidney cancer.

The chain couples TRBV11-2 to TRBJ2-5; TRBD2 might be the D (6 bases). The germline gives CDR1 SGHAT, CDR2 FQNNGV. The CDR3 is 14 amino acids. The V and J ends lost 5 bases and 3 bases respectively, with 13 bases between them. The CDR3 DNA is TGTGCCAGCAGCGCGGGGCGAGAGAAAGAGACCCAGTACTTC. Amino acid sequence: CASSAGREKETQYF. Variable domain in full (rest from reference TRBV11-2 and TRBJ2-5): EAGVAQSPRYKIIEKRQSVAFWCNPISGHATLYWYQQILGQGPKLLIQFQNNGVVDDSQLPKDRFSAERLKGVDSTLKIQPAKLEDSAVYLCASSAGREKETQYFGPGTRLLVL.

The chain is built from TRBV5-6 and TRBJ2-1; no firm D call. Trimming removed 4 bases from V and 1 base from J, with 15 bases in between. Germline loops: CDR1 SGHDT, CDR2 YYEEEE. This CDR3 region has 16 residues. The CDR3 DNA reads as TGTGCCAGCAGCAGTTTTCGGGCCCGGTCCTACAATGAGCAGTTCTTC. Translated: CASSSFRARSYNEQFF.

This sequence joins TRBV29-1 and TRBJ2-5; 10 bases match TRBD2. The V segment lost 2 bases and the J segment 5 bases; nucleotides outside the gene matches: 8. Per germline, CDR1 SQVTM and CDR2 ANQGSEA. This CDR3 is built from 15 residues. Here the CDR3 DNA reads TGCAGCGTTGAATATGCGTCTAGCGGGGGCGAGACCCAGTACTTC. Translated, it gives CSVEYASSGGETQYF.

The CDR3 region is CASSLKRGGGTGELFF. The CDR3 nucleotides are TGTGCCAGCAGTCTCAAGCGGGGCGGGGGCACCGGGGAGCTGTTTTTT. The rearrangement links TRBV6-6 to TRBJ2-2; the match to TRBD2 covers 7 bases. The trim removed 5 bases at V and 4 bases at J, leaving 10 bases unmatched. The germline CDR1 and CDR2 sequences are MNHNY and SVGAGI (reference sequence). The CDR3 runs 16 residues.

This clone was counted a few times. The gene calls are TRBV6-1 and TRBJ2-5; 9 bases are a match to TRBD1. This CDR3 contains 15 residues. Unmatched junction bases numbered 6, after V lost 5 bases and J lost 2 bases. The V gene's germline CDR1 is MNHNS and CDR2 SASEGT. The CDR3: CASSTGTGTQETQYF. CDR3 sequence (DNA): TGTGCCAGCAGTACCGGGACAGGGACTCAAGAGACCCAGTACTTC.

This clone was observed a single time. CDR3 nucleotides: TGTGCCAGCAGTTACGGGCAGACGACAGCGGATACGCAGTATTTT. Protein product: CASSYGQTTADTQYF. The V call is TRBV6-5, the J call TRBJ2-3; D is perhaps TRBD1 (5 bases). CDR1 is MNHEY, CDR2 SVGAGI, per germline. Trimming took off 2 bases at V and 6 bases at J, with 15 bases between the two ends. CDR3 length: 15 amino acids.